The 20 T cell receptor beta chains listed next were all sequenced from one sample in a study of tumor-infiltrating lymphocytes in primary liver carcinoma. The investigators made TCR beta cDNA from 400 to 550 ng total RNA, using a constant-region primer. It was through three nested multiplex PCR rounds of slightly modified ARM-PCR that TCR beta libraries arose. In the first two PCR rounds, TRBV1-TRBV30 forward primers were paired with a C-beta reverse primer, and each round lasted around 10 cycles. TCRdb itself ran the multiplex PCR reads through MiXCR, one entry per CDR3 protein. The table shows around 330,000 distinct CDR3 sequences, with around three fifths occurring only once. RNA was extracted from whole blood without cell sorting, alongside germline DNA. Sequencing used peripheral blood. These TCRs come from a man in his forties with primary liver carcinoma and hepatitis B virus infection.

Points on this clonotype: The junction departs from the called germline gene at one end, perhaps through a read error. V is TRBV6-6 and J is TRBJ2-3; TRBD1 matches 8 bases. Germline V gene lookup returns CDR1 MNHNY and CDR2 SVGAGI (reference sequence). The CDR3 length is 15 residues. This CDR3 is CASSPRDRSIDTQYF. The CDR3 nucleotides are TGTGCCAGCAGTCCGCGGGACAGGAGCATAGATACGCAGTATTTT.

Regarding this clonotype: Germline is not matched at one junction end, which may reflect a read error. V is TRBV30 and J is TRBJ2-7, with D unclear. The V gene's germline CDR1 is GTSNPN and CDR2 SVGIG (reference sequence). The CDR3 is made up of 12 amino acids. The CDR3 DNA reads as TGTGCCTGTAGTGTATCTCGGTACGAGCAGTACTTC. Translation gives CACSVSRYEQYF.

On this clonotype: A read error is possible here, since a much larger clone lies one base away. This sequence joins TRBV11-3 and TRBJ1-1, with D unclear. The CDR3 extends over 15 amino acids. Germline CDR1 SGHNT, CDR2 YENEEA. CDR3 in amino acids: CASSLSEWGGTGAFF. The DNA for the CDR3 is TGTGCCAGCAGCTTATCGGAGTGGGGAGGCACTGGAGCTTTCTTT.

A remark on this clonotype: A single base separates this from a much larger clone, so it may be a read error. The rearrangement links TRBV4-3 to TRBJ2-1, with 8 bases matching TRBD2. This CDR3 region has 16 residues. Trimming cost V 7 bases and J 1 base; bases outside gene matches: 9. Germline V gene lookup returns CDR1 LGHNA and CDR2 YSLEER. CDR3 loop: CASNHMGLVSYNEQFF. In DNA form, the CDR3 reads TGCGCCAGCAACCATATGGGACTAGTTTCCTACAATGAGCAGTTCTTC.

This clonotype came up a few times. One junction end disagrees with the germline gene, perhaps due to a read error. The genes are TRBV10-3 and TRBJ2-7; 10 nucleotides match TRBD1. Germline V gene data show CDR1 as ENHRY and CDR2 as SYGVKD. The CDR3 is made up of 15 amino acids. The CDR3 loop is CAIGELGQGEDEQYF. The CDR3 DNA is TGTGCCATCGGTGAACTAGGACAGGGGGAGGACGAGCAGTACTTC.

Regarding this clonotype: A junction boundary mismatches the germline segment, possibly from a read error. This sequence joins TRBV5-4 and TRBJ2-7; 8 bases line up with TRBD1. The CDR3 runs 12 residues. Per the germline V gene, CDR1 is SGHNT and CDR2 is YYREEE (reference sequence). The CDR3 sequence: CASSFAGGLSLF. The CDR3 DNA sequence: TGTGCCAGCAGTTTTGCAGGGGGCCTTTCACTGTTC.

This clonotype was recorded a few times. This chain links TRBV12-3 or TRBV12-4 with TRBJ2-7; D is unresolved. The CDR3 runs 14 residues. The V gene lost 3 bases and the J gene lost 0 bases, with 9 bases spanning the gap. CDR3 DNA: TGTGCCAGCAGTTTGTTTAGGGACTCCTACGAGCAGTACTTC. Its translation is CASSLFRDSYEQYF.

This chain joins TRBV5-1 and TRBJ1-3; 8 nucleotides agree with TRBD1. Germline V CDR1 and CDR2: SGHRS, YFSETQ. With 4 bases clipped from V and 3 bases from J, the junction kept 6 bases outside the gene matches. CDR3 length: 15 residues. The CDR3 loop is CASSEGTGGGNTIYF. Written as DNA, the CDR3 is TGCGCCAGCAGCGAGGGGACAGGTGGTGGAAACACCATATATTTT.

A note on this clonotype: At one end the junction does not follow the germline gene, possibly because of a read error. The V call is TRBV6-2 or TRBV6-3, the J call TRBJ1-3; 7 bases map to TRBD1. CDR1 and CDR2 from the germline V gene are MNHEY and SVGEGT. CDR3 size: 15 residues. This CDR3 is CASSRGTDSGNAIYF. DNA of the CDR3: TGTGCAAGCAGTCGAGGGACAGACTCTGGAAACGCCATATATTTT.

This chain links TRBV10-3 with TRBJ1-2; possible D gene TRBD1, 5 bases. Trimming cost V 4 bases and J 2 bases, with 14 bases left between them. The germline V gene has CDR1 ENHRY and CDR2 SYGVKD. The CDR3 runs 15 residues. The CDR3 protein is CAISGEGPGNYGYTF. Here the CDR3 DNA reads TGTGCCATCAGTGGAGAGGGGCCGGGAAACTATGGCTACACCTTC.

Notes on this clonotype: One end of the junction does not line up with germline, which may come from a read error. The genes are TRBV11-3 and TRBJ2-1; 7 nucleotides align to TRBD2. Per the germline V gene, CDR1 is SGHNT and CDR2 is YENEEA. The CDR3 has 15 amino acids. Here the CDR3 DNA reads TGTGCCAGCAGCTTAGGTCGGGGGGACTATAATGAGCAGCTCTTC. Its protein is CASSLGRGDYNEQLF. The full variable domain, rest sourced from reference TRBV11-3 and TRBJ2-1, is EAGVVQSPRYKIIEKKQPVAFWCNPISGHNTLYWYLQNLGQGPELLIRYENEEAVDDSQLPKDRFSAERLKGVDSTLKIQPAELGDSAVYLCASSLGRGDYNEQLFGPGTRLTVL.

This chain links TRBV4-2 with TRBJ1-1; D unresolved. CDR1 is LGHNA and CDR2 is YNFKEQ in the germline V gene. Trimming stripped 6 bases from V and 10 bases from J, with 18 bases between. CDR3 length: 13 amino acids. In nucleotides, the CDR3 is TGTGCCAGCAGTCAAAATTTCAATGGGAGAGCTTTCTTT. Protein: CASSQNFNGRAFF.

This chain uses TRBV7-8 with TRBJ2-1; 11 bases match TRBD2. Germline CDR1 is SGHVS and CDR2 is FQNEAQ. The V segment lost 5 bases and the J segment 12 bases; nucleotides outside the gene matches: 6. The CDR3 runs to 13 residues. The CDR3 region is CASSLRTSGRQFF. In nucleotides, the CDR3 is TGTGCCAGCAGCCTCAGAACTAGCGGGAGGCAGTTCTTC.

About this clonotype: The junction departs from germline at one end; a sequencing error may be responsible. The chain carries TRBV6-6 and TRBJ2-3; D is possibly TRBD2 (6 bases). Germline assignment: CDR1 MNHNY and CDR2 SVGAGI (reference sequence). The CDR3 has 14 amino acids. The CDR3 DNA follows: TGTGCCGGCAGGAGGGGCAGTAGCACAGATACGCAGTATTTT. Translating gives CAGRRGSSTDTQYF.

This clonotype was found once. Relative to the germline gene, one junction end is altered; a read error may explain this. The genes are TRBV4-2 and TRBJ2-1; 7 bases agree with TRBD2. Germline assignment: CDR1 LGHNA and CDR2 YNFKEQ. The CDR3 spans 16 residues. The DNA for the CDR3 is TGTGCCAGTAGCCAAGATAGGGCTAGCGGAGCCTCTGTGCAGTTCTTC. Its protein product is CASSQDRASGASVQFF.

This clonotype was counted at least ten times. The J gene is TRBJ1-5, the V gene TRBV6-5; TRBD1 might be the D (5 bases). Trimming cost V 5 bases and J 2 bases, with 13 bases left between them. Germline CDR1 and CDR2: MNHEY and SVGAGI. CDR3 size: 15 residues. The CDR3 is CASSPMMGGNQPQHF. The CDR3 nucleotides read TGTGCCAGCAGTCCCATGATGGGGGGCAATCAGCCCCAGCATTTT.

On this clonotype itself: This clone may be a read error of a much larger clone one base away. This likely comes from a read error, as the CDR3 has no conserved phenylalanine or tryptophan at its end. The chain joins TRBV11-2 to TRBJ2-2; possibly TRBD2 for D (5 bases). This CDR3 spans 15 amino acids. The germline V and J ends were trimmed by 0 bases and 7 bases, with 12 bases remaining between them. The germline gives CDR1 SGHAT, CDR2 FQNNGV. CDR3 bases: TGTGCCAGCAGCTTAGAGCCTAGACGGGGCGGGGAGCTGTTTCTT. This gives the protein CASSLEPRRGGELFL.

This clonotype was picked up a small number of times. The gene calls are TRBV5-1 and TRBJ2-3, with 7 bases lining up with TRBD1. The CDR3 runs 14 residues. CDR1 and CDR2 (germline): SGHRS, YFSETQ. With 4 bases clipped from V and 2 bases from J, the junction kept 4 bases outside the gene matches. CDR3 in amino acids: CASSRGQLTDTQYF. DNA of the CDR3: TGCGCCAGCAGCCGGGGACAGCTCACAGATACGCAGTATTTT.

The chain carries TRBV7-9 and TRBJ2-5, with D tentatively TRBD2 (5 bases). The CDR3 has 15 residues. The ends were cut back, 3 bases at V and 1 base at J, with 12 bases in the middle. CDR1 is SEHNR, CDR2 FQNEAQ, per germline (reference sequence). The CDR3, as DNA: TGTGCCAGCAGCTTGGGAGTAGGGTTCCAAGAGACCCAGTACTTC. Amino acid sequence: CASSLGVGFQETQYF.

Remarks on this clonotype: This may be a read error, as it is one base from a much larger clone. V usage is TRBV6-5 and J usage is TRBJ2-1, with a tentative D call TRBD2 (5 bases). The CDR3 covers 12 residues. V was cut by 10 bases and J by 8 bases, with 15 bases left in between. Germline V gene data show CDR1 as MNHEY and CDR2 as SVGAGI. CDR3 DNA: TGTGCCATCCGAGGGCCGTTGGATGAGCAGTTCTTC. This encodes CAIRGPLDEQFF.